This T cell receptor (beta chain) was captured in a study of blood T cell repertoires in COVID-19. Background on the study: Samples came from the United States, Italy and Spain, spanning acute and convalescent COVID-19. The analysed material was cDNA or gDNA that came from T cells, B-cell-depleted T cells, or PBMCs.

In the authors' methods: Reference gene primer amplification yielded estimated nucleated cell counts. TCRdb keeps only in-frame clones here, not all; method: immunoSEQ multiplex PCR. Clone size and the V and J calls come from that table; the DNA yielded D and trimming. Of around 95,000 clones listed, about 90% were seen once; the top ten hold approximately 7.3%. The CDR3 contains 14 residues. With 3 bases removed from V and 10 bases from J, the gap between germline ends came to 13 bases. Per the germline V gene, CDR1 is SGHTA and CDR2 is FQGNSA. The chain has TRBV7-2 and TRBJ1-6; D gene uncertain. This sequence originates from a man under 40 in a cohort sampled during active COVID-19. Sequenced: peripheral blood. CDR3 sequence: CASSLKIQASPLHF. The CDR3 DNA reads TGTGCCAGCAGCTTGAAGATCCAGGCCTCACCCCTCCACTTT.